This T cell receptor beta chain was recorded in a study of radiotherapy plus CTLA-4 blockade in lung cancer. About the study: Patients showed objective responses in 18% of cases, and disease control was achieved by about 30%.

The repertoire was sequenced with immunoSEQ multiplex PCR; TCRdb's copy has only in-frame clones and lacks some. The sample has 85,000 to 100,000 clones; about 88% are singletons. The source material was peripheral blood, sampled from a patient treated with radiotherapy plus ipilimumab. The receptor was derived from a human donor with non-small cell lung cancer that progressed on radiotherapy plus ipilimumab.

CDR3 loop: CASSWDSWIYNEQFF. CDR3 in DNA: TGTGCCAGCAGCTGGGACTCCTGGATTTACAATGAGCAGTTCTTC. V and J are TRBV5-5 and TRBJ2-1, with TRBD2 as a possible D gene (6 bases). The CDR3 is made up of 15 amino acids. Trimming shortened V by 3 bases and J by 4 bases, and 14 bases separated the two germline ends. Germline V CDR1 and CDR2: SGHKS, YYEKEE (reference sequence).